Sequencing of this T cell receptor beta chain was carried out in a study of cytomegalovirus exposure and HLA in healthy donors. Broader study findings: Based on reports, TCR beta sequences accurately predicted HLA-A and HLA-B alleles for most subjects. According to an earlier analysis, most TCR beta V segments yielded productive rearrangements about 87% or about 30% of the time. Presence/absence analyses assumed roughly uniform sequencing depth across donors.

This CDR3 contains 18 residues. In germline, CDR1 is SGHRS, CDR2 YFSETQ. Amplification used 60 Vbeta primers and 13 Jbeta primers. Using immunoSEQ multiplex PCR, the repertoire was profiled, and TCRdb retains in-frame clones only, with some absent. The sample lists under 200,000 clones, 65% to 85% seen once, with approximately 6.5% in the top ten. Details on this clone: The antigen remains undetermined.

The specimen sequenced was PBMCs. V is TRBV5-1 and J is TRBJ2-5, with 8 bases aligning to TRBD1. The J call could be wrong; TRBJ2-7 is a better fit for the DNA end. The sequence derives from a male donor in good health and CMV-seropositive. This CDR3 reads CASSDEVPGQAVSYEQYF. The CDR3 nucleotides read TGCGCCAGCAGCGATGAGGTCCCGGGACAGGCAGTCTCCTACGAGCAGTACTTC.